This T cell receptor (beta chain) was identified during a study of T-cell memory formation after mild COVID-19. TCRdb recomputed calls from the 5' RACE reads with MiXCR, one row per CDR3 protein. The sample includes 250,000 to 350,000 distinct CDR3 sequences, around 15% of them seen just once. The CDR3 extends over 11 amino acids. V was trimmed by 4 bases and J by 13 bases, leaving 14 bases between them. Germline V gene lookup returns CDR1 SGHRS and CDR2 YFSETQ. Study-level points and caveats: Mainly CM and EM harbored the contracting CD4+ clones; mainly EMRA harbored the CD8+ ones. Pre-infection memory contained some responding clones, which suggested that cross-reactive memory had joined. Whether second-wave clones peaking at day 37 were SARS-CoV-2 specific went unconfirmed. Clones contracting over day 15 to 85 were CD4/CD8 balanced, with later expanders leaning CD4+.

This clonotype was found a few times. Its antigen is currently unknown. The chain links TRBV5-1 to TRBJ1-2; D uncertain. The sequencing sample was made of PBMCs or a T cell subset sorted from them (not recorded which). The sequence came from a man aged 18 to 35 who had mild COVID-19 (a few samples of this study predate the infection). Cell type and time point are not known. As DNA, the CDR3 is TGCGCCAGCAGCAGCCAGACCGTTGTCACCTTC. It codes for CASSSQTVVTF.